This T cell receptor (beta chain) comes out of a study of Ad26.COV2.S vaccination and SARS-CoV-2 variants. Across the study: Among those in the COV1001 Ad26.COV2.S trial arm was the donor. Study-level findings and limits: There was a possibility that the TCR breadth and depth analyses underestimated total T cell responses. The study found higher spike-specific TCR breadth in vaccine than placebo recipients.

Measured with immunoSEQ multiplex PCR; TCRdb has only the in-frame clones, and not every one. The table has around 450,000 clones, roughly 88% seen once. This clone was counted between two and nine times. As yet, its antigen is unknown. CDR1 MNHEY and CDR2 SMNVEV come from the germline V gene (reference sequence). With 2 bases removed from V and 5 bases from J, the gap between germline ends came to 10 bases. This CDR3 contains 15 residues. Treatment in this sample: roughly 19 received Ad26.COV2.S at low or high dose, single or two shots; about 5 received placebo; per-sample allocation not given. Samples were taken on day 63 after the first vaccine or placebo injection. This person who donated was an adult of 18-55 years in Boston.

Specimen: peripheral blood, collected in a trial of Ad26.COV2.S vaccine versus placebo. The rearrangement links TRBV27 to TRBJ1-6; D gene uncertain. The clonotype was recovered from a person between 18 and 65 years old who received the Ad26.COV2.S COVID-19 vaccine or a placebo. CDR3 protein: CASSLRESHNSPLHF. The CDR3 nucleotides read TGTGCCAGCAGTTTAAGGGAGAGTCATAATTCACCCCTCCACTTT.